This note documents a single T cell receptor beta chain sequence. Antigen unknown. Generated by immunoSEQ multiplex PCR, the TCRdb table keeps only in-frame clones and is missing some. The sample lists around 80,000 clones, around 93% occurring once. The CDR3 length is 15 residues. V was trimmed by 8 bases and J by 6 bases, leaving 20 bases between them. The germline V gene has CDR1 LNHDA and CDR2 SQIVND (reference sequence). The sample originates from a study of T cell responses to AZD1222 COVID-19 vaccine. Study results and limitations: The sample set comprised mostly white British donors with more females, and clonal diversity was possibly underestimated.

The V and J genes are TRBV19 and TRBJ2-1; TRBD2 might be the D (6 bases). The receptor was derived from an adult who received the AZD1222 COVID-19 vaccine. The specimen comprised peripheral blood, sampled 28 days after the second AZD1222 dose. The CDR3 coding sequence is TGTGCCAGTCGGGACTCCCACGAGTTTAGCAATGAGCAGTTCTTC. Protein sequence: CASRDSHEFSNEQFF. The entire variable domain, with the rest obtained from reference TRBV19 and TRBJ2-1, is as follows: DGGITQSPKYLFRKEGQNVTLSCEQNLNHDAMYWYRQDPGQGLRLIYYSQIVNDFQKGDIAEGYSVSREKKESFPLTVTSAQKNPTAFYLCASRDSHEFSNEQFFGPGTRLTVL.